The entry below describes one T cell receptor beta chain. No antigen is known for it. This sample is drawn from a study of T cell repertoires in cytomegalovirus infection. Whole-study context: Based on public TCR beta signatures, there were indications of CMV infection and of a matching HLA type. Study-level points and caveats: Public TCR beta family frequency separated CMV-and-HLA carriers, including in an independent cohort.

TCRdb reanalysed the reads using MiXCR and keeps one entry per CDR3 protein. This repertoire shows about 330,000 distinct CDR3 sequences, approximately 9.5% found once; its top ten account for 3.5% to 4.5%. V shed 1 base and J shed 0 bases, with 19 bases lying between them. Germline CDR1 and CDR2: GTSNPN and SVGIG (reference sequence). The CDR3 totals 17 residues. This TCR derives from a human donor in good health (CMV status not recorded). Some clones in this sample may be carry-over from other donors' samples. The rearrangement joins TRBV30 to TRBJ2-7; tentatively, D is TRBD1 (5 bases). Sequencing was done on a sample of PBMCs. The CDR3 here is CAWSGQGDRPYSYEQYF. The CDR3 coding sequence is TGTGCCTGGAGTGGCCAGGGCGACAGACCTTACTCCTACGAGCAGTACTTC.